The 29 T cell receptor beta chains given below trace back to one sample, sequenced in a study of human T cells and chemical hapten exposure. As the library was built, unique molecular identifiers were attached to individual cDNA molecules. In TCRdb, the reads were re-called with MiXCR into one record per CDR3 protein. Of about 120,000 distinct CDR3 sequences listed, over 7.5% were seen once; the top ten hold 1.4%. Unfractionated whole blood was the source from which total RNA was extracted. Sample: whole blood. These receptors were collected from a human donor in good health. Some clones in this sample may be carry-over from other donors' samples.

This clonotype has a handful of counts. The chain employs TRBV10-3 and TRBJ2-3; the match to TRBD2 covers 11 bases. Germline V CDR1 and CDR2: ENHRY, SYGVKD. The CDR3 spans 16 residues. V lost 3 bases to trimming and J lost 9 bases; unmatched junction nucleotides: 11. For the CDR3, the DNA is TGTGCCATCAGTGATGTAACTAGCGGGAGCTCGGGGACGCAGTATTTT. Translation: CAISDVTSGSSGTQYF.

This clonotype was counted at least ten times. J is TRBJ2-5 and V is TRBV7-2; 9 positions match TRBD1. Unmatched junction bases numbered 5, after V lost 1 base and J lost 5 bases. The CDR3 length is 15 residues. Per the germline V gene, CDR1 is SGHTA and CDR2 is FQGNSA. The chain's CDR3 is CASSLVDRGGETQYF. As DNA, the CDR3 is TGTGCCAGCAGCTTAGTGGACAGGGGCGGGGAGACCCAGTACTTC.

This clonotype has ten or more counts. V usage is TRBV4-2 and J usage is TRBJ1-1; D remains unclear. The CDR3 is 14 amino acids. Trimming removed 7 bases from V and 0 bases from J, with 12 bases in between. Germline V gene lookup returns CDR1 LGHNA and CDR2 YNFKEQ. The CDR3 DNA sequence: TGTGCCAGCACCCCAGCCGGGATGAACACTGAAGCTTTCTTT. Translated, it gives CASTPAGMNTEAFF.

This clonotype was detected only a few times. The chain combines TRBV6-6 with TRBJ2-2; weak D call: TRBD1 (5 bases). V lost 0 bases and J lost 6, with 14 bases in between. The CDR3 consists of 16 residues. The germline CDR1 and CDR2 sequences are MNHNY and SVGAGI (reference sequence). In DNA, the CDR3 is TGTGCCAGCAGTTACTCGAACGCGGACATTGCCGGGGAGCTGTTTTTT. As protein: CASSYSNADIAGELFF.

J is TRBJ2-2 and V is TRBV15, with D possibly being TRBD2 (6 bases). The CDR3 is 14 residues long. With 9 bases removed from V and 3 bases from J, the gap between germline ends came to 14 bases. The germline gives CDR1 LNHNV, CDR2 YYDKDF (reference sequence). This chain's CDR3 is CATHKGDYTGELFF. The CDR3, as DNA: TGTGCCACTCATAAAGGGGACTACACCGGGGAGCTGTTTTTT.

This chain links TRBV12-5 with TRBJ2-1; 13 bases are a match to TRBD2. V lost 6 bases and J lost 8; bases outside the gene matches: 10. This CDR3 is built from 16 residues. The germline V gene has CDR1 LGHNT and CDR2 FRNRAP. CDR3 sequence: CASGPPRGTSGDEQFF. The CDR3 nucleotides are TGTGCTAGTGGCCCGCCCAGAGGGACTAGCGGGGATGAGCAGTTCTTC.

The genes are TRBV11-2 and TRBJ2-5; either TRBD1 or TRBD2 may supply D (5 bases each). Trimming took 5 bases from V and 5 from J, leaving 21 bases between them. Germline V lookup: CDR1 SGHAT, CDR2 FQNNGV. The CDR3 consists of 16 residues. The CDR3 nucleotides are TGTGCCAGCAGCCTACAGTTTGGTGAGGGGCAGGAGACCCAGTACTTC. The encoded protein is CASSLQFGEGQETQYF.

The gene calls are TRBV27 and TRBJ1-1; a weak D match, TRBD1 (5 bases). The germline gives CDR1 MNHEY, CDR2 SMNVEV (reference sequence). The CDR3 length is 14 residues. V dropped 2 bases and J dropped 3 bases, with 10 bases sitting between them. The CDR3 DNA reads TGTGCCAGCAGTTTACCGGGACCCCACACTGAAGCTTTCTTT. Residues: CASSLPGPHTEAFF.

The genes are TRBV12-5 and TRBJ2-5; D may be TRBD2 (6 bases). CDR1 LGHNT and CDR2 FRNRAP come from the germline V gene. V dropped 6 bases and J dropped 4 bases, with 21 bases sitting between them. The CDR3 covers 16 residues. CDR3 amino acids: CASGPGGARRGETQYF. CDR3 nucleotide sequence: TGTGCTAGTGGCCCCGGGGGAGCCCGAAGGGGAGAGACCCAGTACTTC.

There are a few counts of this clonotype. The chain recombines TRBV5-1 with TRBJ1-4; D gene unclear. This CDR3 has 16 residues. Germline V lookup: CDR1 SGHRS, CDR2 YFSETQ. V lost 4 bases, J lost 5 bases, and 18 bases lay in between. The CDR3 DNA reads TGCGCCAGCAGCCCCGAGGACCTCGGCCCAAATGAAAAACTGTTTTTT. Translation: CASSPEDLGPNEKLFF.

This clonotype rates as medium-sized. The chain couples TRBV6-4 to TRBJ2-2, with D possibly matching TRBD2 (5 bases). The CDR3 contains 13 residues. The germline gives CDR1 MRHNA, CDR2 SNTAGT. The V end was cut by 3 bases, the J end by 3 bases, with 5 bases between. This CDR3 reads CASSERDTGELFF. DNA for the CDR3: TGTGCCAGCAGTGAGCGGGACACCGGGGAGCTGTTTTTT.

This clonotype was seen at least ten times. The chain carries TRBV7-2 and TRBJ1-5; perhaps TRBD1 as D (5 bases). This CDR3 is 14 amino acids long. Germline V gives CDR1 SGHTA, CDR2 FQGNSA. Trimming stripped 2 bases from V and 6 bases from J, with 11 bases between. The CDR3 is CASSLIRGSQPQHF. The CDR3 nucleotides are TGTGCCAGCAGCTTAATAAGGGGAAGTCAGCCCCAGCATTTT. The complete variable domain, with remaining parts taken from reference TRBV7-2 and TRBJ1-5, reads GAGVSQSPSNKVTEKGKDVELRCDPISGHTALYWYRQSLGQGLEFLIYFQGNSAPDKSGLPSDRFSAERTGGSVSTLTIQRTQQEDSAVYLCASSLIRGSQPQHFGDGTRLSIL.

This CDR3 reads CASGLGTGTNEKLFF. The CDR3, as DNA: TGTGCTAGTGGTTTGGGGACAGGGACTAATGAAAAACTGTTTTTT. The chain is built from TRBV12-5 and TRBJ1-4, with TRBD1 identical over 8 bases. The CDR3 runs 15 residues. Trimming took 1 base from V and 2 from J; bases not matched to a gene: 0. Germline V CDR1 and CDR2: LGHNT, FRNRAP.

This clonotype was seen repeatedly, ten times or more. V gene TRBV12-3 or TRBV12-4 combines with J gene TRBJ2-7, with D uncertain. Between the trimmed V and J ends, which lost 5 bases and 6 bases, there was a span of 8 bases. The CDR3 contains 11 residues. The CDR3 reads CASSVRGEQYF. The CDR3 coding sequence is TGTGCCAGCAGTGTTCGCGGCGAGCAGTACTTC.

This clonotype was detected ten times or more. V gene TRBV7-9 combines with J gene TRBJ1-2; D gene unclear. The CDR3 runs 12 residues. Germline assignment: CDR1 SEHNR and CDR2 FQNEAQ (reference sequence). Trimming took off 0 bases at V and 6 bases at J, with 5 bases between the two ends. In DNA, the CDR3 is TGTGCCAGCAGCTTAGCGCTAAATGGCTACACCTTC. It is translated as CASSLALNGYTF.

With regard to this clonotype: A read error may explain this, as a much larger clone is one base away. The CDR3: CARSRDRIATNEKLFF. CDR3 sequence (DNA): TGCGCCAGGAGCCGGGACAGGATTGCAACTAATGAAAAACTGTTTTTT. The V call is TRBV5-1, the J call TRBJ1-4, with TRBD1 identical over 8 bases. CDR1 is SGHRS, CDR2 YFSETQ, per germline. This CDR3 is built from 16 residues. V shed 8 bases and J 0 bases; nucleotides not matched to a gene: 9.

The chain employs TRBV6-2 or TRBV6-3 and TRBJ2-7; either TRBD1 or TRBD2 may fit D (5 bases each). Deletions cut 11 bases from V and 2 bases from J, with 16 bases between. Looked up from germline, CDR1 is MNHEY and CDR2 is SVGEGT. This CDR3 is 13 amino acids long. The CDR3 sequence is CAGCGGGPYEQYF. Here the CDR3 DNA reads TGTGCCGGATGTGGGGGTGGTCCCTACGAGCAGTACTTC.

The chain couples TRBV6-5 to TRBJ2-7, with D maybe TRBD2 (5 bases). V was pared by 4 bases and J by 9 bases, with 13 bases between. Germline V gives CDR1 MNHEY, CDR2 SVGAGI. The CDR3 has 12 amino acids. The CDR3 bases are TGTGCCAGCAGTTCCGAATACGAGGGGCAGTACTTC. Translating gives CASSSEYEGQYF.

The chain couples TRBV7-8 to TRBJ2-3, with D tentatively TRBD2 (6 bases). Trimming took off 7 bases at V and 4 bases at J, with 18 bases between the two ends. This CDR3 region has 15 residues. CDR1 SGHVS and CDR2 FQNEAQ come from the germline V gene. CDR3 loop: CASIGRRGRADTQYF. The CDR3 DNA is TGTGCCAGCATCGGCCGGCGGGGCAGAGCAGATACGCAGTATTTT.

Only a few counts were recorded for this clonotype. The chain recombines TRBV20-1 with TRBJ2-3; 7 bases are a match to TRBD1. Losses at the gene ends were 0 bases for V and 4 bases for J; bases not matched to a gene: 4. CDR1 is DFQATT, CDR2 SNEGSKA, per germline (reference sequence). This CDR3 is 14 amino acids long. The CDR3 sequence is CSARDETGADTQYF. The CDR3 DNA follows: TGCAGTGCTAGAGATGAAACAGGGGCAGATACGCAGTATTTT.

The gene calls are TRBV14 and TRBJ2-4; 13 bases are a match to TRBD2. V lost 4 bases, J lost 0 bases, and 9 bases stayed unmatched. CDR3 size: 19 residues. Per the germline V gene, CDR1 is SGHDN and CDR2 is FVKESK. The CDR3 loop is CASSPGLAGDLLAKNIQYF. The CDR3 DNA reads as TGTGCCAGCAGCCCTGGACTAGCGGGAGACCTTCTAGCCAAAAACATTCAGTACTTC.

This clonotype has just a few counts. The gene calls are TRBV19 and TRBJ2-1; 10 nucleotides match TRBD2. The CDR3 has 15 residues. Germline V lookup: CDR1 LNHDA, CDR2 SQIVND (reference sequence). Unmatched junction bases numbered 6, after V lost 6 bases and J lost 4 bases. The CDR3 reads CASSQGLALYNEQFF. CDR3 sequence (DNA): TGTGCCAGTAGCCAGGGACTAGCGCTTTACAATGAGCAGTTCTTC.

The chain carries TRBV25-1 and TRBJ1-4; D gene ambiguous. This CDR3 is 17 amino acids long. The germline V and J ends were trimmed by 7 bases and 0 bases, with 18 bases remaining between them. From germline, CDR1 is MGHDK and CDR2 SYGVNS. For the CDR3, the DNA is TGTGCCAGCAAGCCCACCCCCGACGGAGCAACTAATGAAAAACTGTTTTTT. Amino acid sequence: CASKPTPDGATNEKLFF.

The chain has TRBV5-6 and TRBJ2-7; D call uncertain. Germline V lookup: CDR1 SGHDT, CDR2 YYEEEE. The V end was cut by 0 bases, the J end by 7 bases, with 11 bases between. The CDR3 runs 13 residues. For the CDR3, the DNA is TGTGCCAGCAGCTTGGTGGACCCCGGAGAGCAGTACTTC. Encoded protein: CASSLVDPGEQYF.

This sequence joins TRBV3-1 and TRBJ2-7; D gene unclear. V lost 0 bases to trimming and J lost 2 bases, with 8 bases between them. The germline CDR1 and CDR2 sequences are LGHDT and YNNKEL (reference sequence). The length of the CDR3 is 14 residues. The CDR3 protein is CASSQEPSTYEQYF. The DNA of the CDR3 is TGTGCCAGCAGCCAAGAACCATCCACCTACGAGCAGTACTTC.

At least ten counts were recorded for this clonotype. This sequence joins TRBV6-5 and TRBJ1-2, with D possibly TRBD1 on 6 matching bases. The CDR3 runs 15 residues. Looked up from germline, CDR1 is MNHEY and CDR2 is SVGAGI. The ends were cut back, 0 bases at V and 0 bases at J, with 8 bases in the middle. The CDR3 sequence is CASSYSDSANYGYTF. The CDR3 bases are TGTGCCAGCAGTTACTCGGACAGCGCTAACTATGGCTACACCTTC.

V and J are TRBV12-3 or TRBV12-4 and TRBJ2-7; D uncertain. V lost 2 bases to trimming and J lost 0 bases, with 11 bases between them. The CDR3 is 15 residues long. The CDR3 nucleotides are TGTGCCAGCAGTTTATGGACGAAGAGCTCCTACGAGCAGTACTTC. Amino acids: CASSLWTKSSYEQYF.

This clonotype was detected ten times or more. In nucleotides, the CDR3 is TGTGCCAGCAGCCCTGGGACAGGGGGCGCAGCTTTCTTT. Residues: CASSPGTGGAAFF. The rearrangement joins TRBV7-6 to TRBJ1-1; TRBD1 matches 12 bases. Germline V gene sequence: CDR1 SGHVS, CDR2 FNYEAQ. The CDR3 covers 13 residues. Germline trimming cut 5 bases from V and 10 bases from J; bases unmatched to any gene: 5. The full variable domain, completed using reference TRBV7-6 and TRBJ1-1, is GAGVSQSPRYKVTKRGQDVALRCDPISGHVSLYWYRQALGQGPEFLTYFNYEAQQDKSGLPNDRFSAERPEGSISTLTIQRTEQRDSAMYRCASSPGTGGAAFFGQGTRLTVV.

This clonotype was counted a few times. The rearrangement links TRBV4-1 to TRBJ1-5; D not certain. There are 15 residues in the CDR3. Trimming stripped 0 bases from V and 3 bases from J, with 9 bases between. Germline lookup yields CDR1 MGHRA and CDR2 YSYEKL. CDR3 sequence: CASSQDIGNNQPQHF. CDR3 DNA: TGCGCCAGCAGCCAAGATATAGGTAACAATCAGCCCCAGCATTTT.